This entry lists 10 T cell receptor beta chains sequenced from one sample in a study of human T cells and chemical hapten exposure. The library put unique molecular identifiers onto individual cDNA molecules. Via MiXCR, TCRdb re-called the reads, giving one row per CDR3 protein. There are 95,000 to 150,000 distinct CDR3 sequences in the sample; 8.5% to 9% occur only once, and roughly 1.5% lies in the top ten. Unfractionated whole blood yielded total RNA. Sample: whole blood. The receptors here all came from a human donor in good health. Some clones in this sample may be carry-over from other donors' samples.

This clonotype was picked up a small number of times. V gene TRBV14 combines with J gene TRBJ2-7, with D maybe TRBD2 (6 bases). Trimming removed 6 bases at V and 3 bases at J, with 15 bases between. The CDR3 spans 14 residues. Germline V CDR1 and CDR2: SGHDN, FVKESK. The CDR3 spells CASSDSGLLYEQYF. The CDR3 nucleotides are TGTGCCAGCAGTGACAGCGGACTACTCTACGAGCAGTACTTC.

The chain recombines TRBV2 with TRBJ1-6; tentative D call: TRBD1 (5 bases). CDR1 and CDR2 (germline): SNHLY, FYNNEI. This CDR3 contains 15 residues. V gave up 3 bases and J gave up 7 bases, with 13 bases separating them. The CDR3 reads CASSDREASNSPLHF. CDR3 nucleotides: TGTGCCAGCAGTGACAGGGAAGCCTCCAATTCACCCCTCCACTTT. Full variable domain (outside the CDR3, taken from reference TRBV2 and TRBJ1-6): EPEVTQTPSHQVTQMGQEVILRCVPISNHLYFYWYRQILGQKVEFLVSFYNNEISEKSEIFDDQFSVERPDGSNFTLKIRSTKLEDSAMYFCASSDREASNSPLHFGNGTRLTVT.

This rearrangement joins TRBV2 to TRBJ1-3, with D uncertain. CDR3 size: 13 residues. V lost 9 bases and J 0 bases, leaving 9 bases between the germline ends. From germline, CDR1 is SNHLY and CDR2 FYNNEI. This CDR3 reads CASDGSSGNTIYF. The DNA of the CDR3 is TGTGCCAGTGACGGGAGCTCTGGAAACACCATATATTTT.

The chain recombines TRBV9 with TRBJ2-4, with 8 bases fitting TRBD2. Germline values: CDR1 SGDLS, CDR2 YYNGEE. The CDR3 contains 14 residues. As DNA, the CDR3 is TGTGGCAGGCCCAACGGGGGGGCCCGGGACATTCAGTACTTC. Protein sequence: CGRPNGGARDIQYF.

This clonotype was counted a few times. The chain employs TRBV18 and TRBJ2-7; no firm D call. The CDR3 contains 13 residues. With 6 bases removed from V and 5 bases from J, the gap between germline ends came to 14 bases. From germline, CDR1 is KGHSH and CDR2 LQKENI. The CDR3 is CASSPGQLNEQYF. For the CDR3, the DNA is TGTGCCAGCTCCCCCGGGCAACTCAACGAGCAGTACTTC.

V gene TRBV29-1 combines with J gene TRBJ2-3, with D unclear. This CDR3 has 14 amino acids. V lost 7 bases and J lost 1, with 15 bases in between. Germline CDR1 reads SQVTM; CDR2 reads ANQGSEA. The CDR3 DNA is TGCAGCGGCAAACAACATAGTGGCACAGATACGCAGTATTTT. This gives the protein CSGKQHSGTDTQYF.

The chain links TRBV18 to TRBJ2-3; D not certain. Germline loops: CDR1 KGHSH, CDR2 LQKENI. Trimming removed 0 bases from V and 4 bases from J, with 11 bases in between. The length of the CDR3 is 15 residues. The CDR3 reads CASSPPRALSDTQYF. The CDR3 DNA is TGTGCCAGCTCACCACCAAGGGCTTTGTCAGATACGCAGTATTTT.

This chain links TRBV2 with TRBJ2-3, with 9 bases lining up with TRBD1. This CDR3 contains 17 residues. Germline V gives CDR1 SNHLY, CDR2 FYNNEI. V trimming: 6 bases; J trimming: 2 bases; junction bases outside the gene matches: 12. CDR3 region: CASRSGTGKVPTDTQYF. The CDR3 coding sequence is TGTGCCAGCAGGTCCGGGACAGGGAAGGTCCCCACAGATACGCAGTATTTT.

This clonotype showed up many times. The chain carries TRBV2 and TRBJ2-7, with D possibly called TRBD1 or TRBD2 (7 bases each). The CDR3 has 15 residues. V shed 6 bases and J shed 2 bases, with 17 bases lying between them. Per germline, CDR1 SNHLY and CDR2 FYNNEI. The CDR3 here is CASSDDREGAYEQYF. For the CDR3, the DNA is TGTGCCAGCAGCGATGACAGGGAGGGGGCCTACGAGCAGTACTTC.

This clonotype was detected ten times or more. This chain joins TRBV20-1 and TRBJ1-1, with 12 bases identical to TRBD1. With 1 base clipped from V and 7 bases from J, the junction kept 13 bases outside the gene matches. The germline gives CDR1 DFQATT, CDR2 SNEGSKA (reference sequence). The CDR3 length is 17 residues. The CDR3 nucleotides are TGCAGTGCTAGAGCTAAACCGGGACAGGGGGCGTTGGGTGAAGCTTTCTTT. Translated: CSARAKPGQGALGEAFF.